This T cell receptor beta chain was sequenced in a study of metastatic and nonmetastatic thyroid tumors. The wider study: It was across blood and tumor or nodule tissue from malignant and benign thyroid patients that repertoires were compared. General study points: As reported, TCR beta diversity in blood and tumor was significantly higher in malignant thyroid tumors than in benign nodules.

Ahead of thyroid surgery, no patient had received treatment of any kind. TCRdb used MiXCR to call clones anew from the PCR reads. The table shows 60,000 to 75,000 clones, with about 3.8% occurring only once. The CDR3 runs 14 residues. Germline-derived CDR1 and CDR2 are MNHEY and SVGAGI. V was shortened by 3 bases and J by 10 bases, with 13 bases between the two germline ends. With regard to this clone: Its antigen is not identified.

The chain uses TRBV6-5 and TRBJ1-6; D uncertain. The clonotype originates from a female donor with papillary thyroid cancer or a benign thyroid nodule (not recorded which). Some clones in this sample may be carry-over from other donors' samples. The sample taken for sequencing was blood. CDR3 nucleotide sequence: TGTGCCAGCAGTTATAGCCAGGCAGGATCACCCCTCCACTTT. Protein sequence: CASSYSQAGSPLHF.